These 31 T cell receptor beta chains originate from one sample sequenced in a study of Graves' ophthalmopathy and Graves' hyperthyroidism. From RNA, the CDR3 regions of TCR beta chains were amplified and sequenced. The library came from an HTBI-primed first-round RT-PCR and a second-round multiplex PCR. TCRdb processed the multiplex PCR reads anew with MiXCR; each CDR3 protein has one entry. This table has about 400,000 distinct CDR3 sequences, around 20% appearing once. Sequencing used peripheral blood. Every receptor here comes from a woman aged 18-29 years with Graves' ophthalmopathy.

This clonotype came up many times. This chain uses TRBV12-3 or TRBV12-4 with TRBJ1-5; TRBD1 might be the D (6 bases). V was cut by 5 bases and J by 1 base, with 18 bases left in between. CDR3 length equals 17 residues. The CDR3 DNA is TGTGCCAGCAGTCCCATAACAGGGTCCGCGAGCAATCAGCCCCAGCATTTT. It is translated as CASSPITGSASNQPQHF.

This clonotype was observed at least ten times. The V gene is TRBV24-1, the J gene TRBJ2-5; TRBD1 matches at 7 bases. The J segment lost 4 bases and the V segment lost 4 bases, leaving 11 bases of the junction unmatched. The CDR3 totals 16 residues. Per the germline V gene, CDR1 is KGHDR and CDR2 is SFDVKD. CDR3 amino acids: CATSDPRQGLGETQYF. The CDR3 nucleotides read TGTGCCACCAGTGACCCCCGACAGGGTCTGGGAGAGACCCAGTACTTC.

This clonotype was counted at least ten times. The chain carries TRBV12-3 or TRBV12-4 and TRBJ1-1; D is ambiguous. This CDR3 contains 11 residues. Trimming removed 5 bases from V and 9 bases from J, with 10 bases in between. CDR3 in amino acids: CASSGREKAFF. As DNA, the CDR3 is TGTGCCAGCAGTGGTCGAGAAAAAGCTTTCTTT.

This clonotype was found a few times. V and J are TRBV4-3 and TRBJ1-6, with D unclear. Germline V CDR1 and CDR2: LGHNA, YSLEER. Deletions cut 1 base from V and 7 bases from J, with 14 bases between. CDR3 length equals 16 residues. The CDR3 loop is CASSQVRGYQNSPLHF. The CDR3 nucleotides are TGCGCCAGCAGCCAAGTCCGAGGGTATCAGAATTCACCCCTCCACTTT.

The chain recombines TRBV11-2 with TRBJ2-2, with a possible D match to TRBD2 (5 bases). Trimming removed 7 bases at V and 4 bases at J, with 10 bases between. CDR1 SGHAT and CDR2 FQNNGV come from the germline V gene. The CDR3 is made up of 13 amino acids. In DNA, the CDR3 is TGTGCCAGCACCCCGCGGGTCACCGGGGAGCTGTTTTTT. This encodes CASTPRVTGELFF.

This clonotype was recorded at least ten times. This chain uses TRBV28 with TRBJ2-5; D is perhaps TRBD1 or TRBD2 (6 bases each). V lost 5 bases, J lost 9 bases, and 22 bases lay in between. This CDR3 region has 15 residues. Germline CDR1 is MDHEN and CDR2 is SYDVKM. The CDR3 reads CASSGGGRRFMAQYF. The CDR3 DNA follows: TGTGCCAGCAGTGGAGGGGGGCGCAGGTTCATGGCCCAGTACTTC.

This clonotype has just one count. The chain combines TRBV12-3 or TRBV12-4 with TRBJ2-5; 7 nucleotides agree with TRBD2. The CDR3 is 13 residues long. V shed 7 bases, J shed 4 bases, and the junction held 6 bases outside the gene matches. CDR3 loop: CASTSGGGETQYF. CDR3 sequence (DNA): TGTGCCAGCACCTCGGGGGGAGGAGAGACCCAGTACTTC.

This clonotype was seen repeatedly, ten times or more. This chain uses TRBV29-1 with TRBJ1-1; 8 bases line up with TRBD1. This CDR3 has 13 amino acids. Germline V gives CDR1 SQVTM, CDR2 ANQGSEA. The V gene end was trimmed by 0 bases and the J gene end by 4 bases; junction bases not matched to a gene: 1. CDR3 coding DNA: TGCAGCGTTGAAGAACAGGGGGGCACTGAAGCTTTCTTT. Encoded protein: CSVEEQGGTEAFF.

The chain combines TRBV7-2 with TRBJ2-4; D gene unclear. Germline V lookup: CDR1 SGHTA, CDR2 FQGNSA. The V and J ends lost 1 base and 5 bases respectively, with 12 bases between them. CDR3 length: 15 amino acids. This CDR3 is CASSLVSLPQNIQYF. The CDR3 nucleotides read TGTGCCAGCAGCTTAGTGTCCCTCCCGCAAAACATTCAGTACTTC.

In its sample, this clonotype was seen many times. V gene TRBV7-2 combines with J gene TRBJ1-1; a possible D gene is TRBD1 (6 bases). The CDR3 loop spans 14 amino acids. CDR1 SGHTA and CDR2 FQGNSA come from the germline V gene. The V and J ends lost 2 bases and 5 bases respectively, with 12 bases between them. The CDR3 DNA sequence: TGTGCCAGCAGCTTATCGGGGGGGCGGACTGAAGCTTTCTTT. Its protein is CASSLSGGRTEAFF.

This clonotype has ten or more counts. The chain recombines TRBV12-3 or TRBV12-4 with TRBJ1-1; a possible D gene is TRBD1 (5 bases). The CDR3 runs 12 residues. V shed 5 bases and J shed 7 bases, with 11 bases lying between them. CDR3 coding DNA: TGTGCCAGCAGTCGGACATACATTGAAGCTTTCTTT. Translating it yields CASSRTYIEAFF.

This clonotype has a count of ten or more. The V and J genes are TRBV3-1 and TRBJ2-2; the D is unclear. CDR3 length: 12 amino acids. The germline CDR1 and CDR2 sequences are LGHDT and YNNKEL (reference sequence). V was trimmed by 4 bases and J by 6 bases, leaving 6 bases between them. The CDR3 DNA reads as TGTGCCAGCAGCCCACTTGCCGGGGAGCTGTTTTTT. This gives the protein CASSPLAGELFF.

This clonotype has a count of ten or more. The gene calls are TRBV11-2 and TRBJ2-7; possibly TRBD1 for D (6 bases). Germline V lookup: CDR1 SGHAT, CDR2 FQNNGV. The CDR3 covers 14 residues. V lost 0 bases and J 12 bases, leaving 18 bases between the germline ends. CDR3 in DNA: TGTGCCAGCAGCTTAGACCGAACAGGGAATCAGCCGTACTTC. Its translation is CASSLDRTGNQPYF.

The V call is TRBV7-3, the J call TRBJ2-5, with D perhaps assigned TRBD1 or TRBD2 (5 bases each). Germline-derived CDR1 and CDR2 are SGHTA and FQGTGA. The V end lost 5 bases, the J end lost 5 bases, and 18 bases lay between the germline ends. The CDR3 is made up of 15 amino acids. The CDR3 nucleotides read TGTGCCAGCAGCACTACCACGGGGACCGGGGAGACCCAGTACTTC. It codes for CASSTTTGTGETQYF.

Many counts were recorded for this clonotype. The gene calls are TRBV12-3 or TRBV12-4 and TRBJ2-7; unclear D gene. V lost 6 bases to trimming and J lost 7 bases, with 13 bases between them. CDR3 length: 12 residues. DNA for the CDR3: TGTGCCAGCAGCCGTAGCTGGGGAGAGCAGTACTTC. Protein sequence: CASSRSWGEQYF.

V usage is TRBV12-3 or TRBV12-4 and J usage is TRBJ1-6; 7 nucleotides line up with TRBD1. The V and J ends lost 7 bases and 9 bases, in that order; junction bases with no gene match: 6. The CDR3 runs to 13 residues. CDR3 sequence reads: CASTLSGGSPLHF. In nucleotides, the CDR3 is TGTGCCAGCACTCTGTCAGGGGGTTCACCCCTCCACTTT.

This clonotype appeared many times. The V gene is TRBV25-1, the J gene TRBJ1-2; D not resolved. Germline CDR1 MGHDK, CDR2 SYGVNS. V shed 4 bases and J shed 4 bases, with 10 bases lying between them. The CDR3 extends over 13 amino acids. The CDR3 loop is CASSGSVGYGYTF. The CDR3 DNA reads as TGTGCCAGCAGTGGTTCCGTCGGCTATGGCTACACCTTC.

The chain joins TRBV6-2 or TRBV6-3 to TRBJ2-1; D gene uncertain. This CDR3 contains 13 residues. Germline loops: CDR1 MNHEY, CDR2 SVGEGT. V lost 8 bases and J 4 bases, leaving 12 bases between the germline ends. DNA of the CDR3: TGTGCCAGCGCTATCGCATCATACAATGAGCAGTTCTTC. Translated, it gives CASAIASYNEQFF.

This clonotype has a count of ten or more. J is TRBJ2-7 and V is TRBV6-1, with TRBD2 identical over 11 bases. CDR1 MNHNS and CDR2 SASEGT come from the germline V gene. This CDR3 is built from 13 residues. Trimming took 6 bases from V and 6 from J; bases not matched to a gene: 4. The CDR3 region is CASRPGTSGEQYF. In nucleotides, the CDR3 is TGTGCCAGCAGACCCGGGACTAGCGGCGAGCAGTACTTC.

This clonotype was counted between two and nine times. The rearrangement links TRBV11-2 to TRBJ2-5, with D perhaps given as TRBD1 or TRBD2 (5 bases each). Germline CDR1 SGHAT, CDR2 FQNNGV. The CDR3 consists of 16 residues. V was pared by 2 bases and J by 1 base, with 14 bases between. The DNA of the CDR3 is TGTGCCAGCAGCTTATTAAGGGGCCGGGGCCAAGAGACCCAGTACTTC. This sequence encodes CASSLLRGRGQETQYF.

The rearrangement uses TRBV6-1 and TRBJ1-2; D perhaps matches TRBD1 (5 bases). This CDR3 is built from 14 residues. Between the trimmed V and J ends, which lost 7 bases and 7 bases, there was a span of 19 bases. CDR1 is MNHNS and CDR2 is SASEGT in the germline V gene. CDR3 nucleotides: TGTGCCAGCATCTTCGGGACGCTTAATCTTGGCTACACCTTC. Amino acid sequence: CASIFGTLNLGYTF.

The table lists this clonotype with many counts. V usage is TRBV11-2 and J usage is TRBJ1-1, with D hard to call. CDR1 and CDR2 from the germline V gene are SGHAT and FQNNGV. The CDR3 sequence is 14 residues long. Trimming cost V 6 bases and J 7 bases, with 18 bases left between them. This CDR3 reads CASSPELRSLEAFF. The CDR3 region has the DNA TGTGCCAGCAGTCCGGAATTGAGATCGCTTGAAGCTTTCTTT.

The table lists this clonotype with many counts. The chain couples TRBV20-1 to TRBJ1-5; 10 positions match TRBD1. CDR1 DFQATT and CDR2 SNEGSKA come from the germline V gene (reference sequence). CDR3 length equals 17 residues. V lost 1 base and J lost 0; bases outside the gene matches: 6. CDR3 sequence (DNA): TGCAGTGCTAGAGTACCGGGACAGGGGTATAGCAATCAGCCCCAGCATTTT. It is translated as CSARVPGQGYSNQPQHF.

A note on this clonotype: This clone may be a read error of a much larger clone one base away. CDR3 DNA: TGTGCCAGCAGTGTCGGGACTAGCGATAAATACGAGCAGTGCTTC. It is translated as CASSVGTSDKYEQCF. J is TRBJ2-7 and V is TRBV2, with 10 bases identical to TRBD2. There are 15 residues in the CDR3. Germline V gene lookup returns CDR1 SNHLY and CDR2 FYNNEI.

This clonotype has at least ten counts. This chain uses TRBV11-1 with TRBJ1-5; TRBD1 aligns across 10 bases. This CDR3 has 16 amino acids. J was trimmed by 4 bases and V by 5 bases; bases with no gene match: 8. The germline V gene encodes CDR1 SGHAT and CDR2 FQDESV (reference sequence). The CDR3 sequence is CASSHRQGAWNQPQHF. CDR3 nucleotides: TGTGCCAGCAGCCACCGACAGGGGGCTTGGAATCAGCCCCAGCATTTT. The full variable domain, rest sourced from reference TRBV11-1 and TRBJ1-5, is EAEVAQSPRYKITEKSQAVAFWCDPISGHATLYWYRQILGQGPELLVQFQDESVVDDSQLPKDRFSAERLKGVDSTLKIQPAELGDSAMYLCASSHRQGAWNQPQHFGDGTRLSIL.

This clonotype was recorded many times. J is TRBJ2-2 and V is TRBV5-1, with D tentatively TRBD1 or TRBD2 (5 bases each). The ends were cut back, 4 bases at V and 1 base at J, with 11 bases in the middle. From germline, CDR1 is SGHRS and CDR2 YFSETQ. CDR3 size: 15 residues. The CDR3, as DNA: TGCGCCAGCAGCAGAGGGACGGGGAACACCGGGGAGCTGTTTTTT. The encoded protein is CASSRGTGNTGELFF. Variable domain in full (rest from reference TRBV5-1 and TRBJ2-2): KAGVTQTPRYLIKTRGQQVTLSCSPISGHRSVSWYQQTPGQGLQFLFEYFSETQRNKGNFPGRFSGRQFSNSRSEMNVSTLELGDSALYLCASSRGTGNTGELFFGEGSRLTVL.

This clonotype was picked up many times. This chain connects TRBV4-2 to TRBJ1-6, with unresolved D. Per germline, CDR1 LGHNA and CDR2 YNFKEQ. This CDR3 spans 19 amino acids. The V end was cut by 3 bases, the J end by 5 bases, with 23 bases between. Written as DNA, the CDR3 is TGTGCCAGCAGCCAGGCTTCCGTGCGCGGGGAAGAGGATAATTCACCCCTCCACTTT. Amino acid sequence: CASSQASVRGEEDNSPLHF.

This clonotype was picked up a small number of times. V is TRBV29-1 and J is TRBJ1-2; 9 bases match TRBD1. The J segment lost 1 base and the V segment lost 2 bases, leaving 14 bases of the junction unmatched. The CDR3 totals 18 residues. Germline CDR1 reads SQVTM; CDR2 reads ANQGSEA. CDR3 in DNA: TGCAGCGTTGAAAGGCAACAGCTGGGACAGGGAGTTAACTATGGCTACACCTTC. Translating it yields CSVERQQLGQGVNYGYTF.

This clonotype was seen repeatedly, ten times or more. The chain is built from TRBV9 and TRBJ2-7; 8 positions agree with TRBD1. V shed 4 bases and J 5 bases; nucleotides not matched to a gene: 14. This CDR3 contains 16 residues. Looked up from germline, CDR1 is SGDLS and CDR2 is YYNGEE. CDR3 residues: CASSLTRTGPANEQYF. The CDR3 DNA sequence: TGTGCCAGCAGCCTCACAAGGACAGGGCCTGCTAACGAGCAGTACTTC. Based on the CDR3 plus reference TRBV9 and TRBJ2-7, the full variable domain is DSGVTQTPKHLITATGQRVTLRCSPRSGDLSVYWYQQSLDQGLQFLIQYYNGEERAKGNILERFSAQQFPDLHSELNLSSLELGDSALYFCASSLTRTGPANEQYFGPGTRLTVT.

This clonotype was seen many times. The chain carries TRBV10-3 and TRBJ1-2; D ambiguous. Germline-derived CDR1 and CDR2 are ENHRY and SYGVKD. Trimming removed 2 bases at V and 0 bases at J, with 10 bases between. The CDR3 covers 15 residues. In nucleotides, the CDR3 is TGTGCCATCAGTGAGCTCCGGACTCCTAACTATGGCTACACCTTC. The encoded protein is CAISELRTPNYGYTF.

This clonotype was seen ten or more times. The chain recombines TRBV28 with TRBJ1-2; TRBD1 might be the D (6 bases). The germline gives CDR1 MDHEN, CDR2 SYDVKM. The V and J ends lost 1 base and 6 bases respectively, with 15 bases between them. The CDR3 runs to 15 residues. This chain's CDR3 is CASSLSGAHRNGYTF. The CDR3 DNA follows: TGTGCCAGCAGTTTATCAGGGGCCCACCGAAATGGCTACACCTTC.